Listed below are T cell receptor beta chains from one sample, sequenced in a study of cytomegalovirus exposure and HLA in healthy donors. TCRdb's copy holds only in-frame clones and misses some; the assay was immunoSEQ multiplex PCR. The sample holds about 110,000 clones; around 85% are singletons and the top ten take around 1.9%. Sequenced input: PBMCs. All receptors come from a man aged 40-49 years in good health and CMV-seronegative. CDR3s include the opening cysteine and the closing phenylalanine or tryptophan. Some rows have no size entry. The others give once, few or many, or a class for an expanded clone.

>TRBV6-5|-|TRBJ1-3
CASSYSFSGNTIYF
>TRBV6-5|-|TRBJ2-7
CASAGGSYEQYF
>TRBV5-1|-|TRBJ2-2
CASRPDRVIAGELFF
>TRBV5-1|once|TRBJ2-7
CASSWKGISYEQYF
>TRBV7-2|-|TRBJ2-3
CASSRGTYTDTQYF
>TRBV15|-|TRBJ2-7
CATSRAGQKSYEQYF
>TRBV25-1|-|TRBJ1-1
CASSGTGDLLAEAFF
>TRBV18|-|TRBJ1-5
CASSEAPAGNQPQHF
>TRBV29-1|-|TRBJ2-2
CSVDRGNTGELFF
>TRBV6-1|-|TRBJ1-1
CASSAQGTGVPEAFF
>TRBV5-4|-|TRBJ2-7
CASSLGLAGAYEQYF
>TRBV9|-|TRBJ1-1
CASSTTLGRGAEAFF
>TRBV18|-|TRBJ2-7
CASSPPTGGYEQYF
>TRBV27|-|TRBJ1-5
CASSRGGSGSNQPQHF
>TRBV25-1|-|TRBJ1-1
CASSESWNTEAFF
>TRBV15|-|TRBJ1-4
CATSSRPQQANEKLFF
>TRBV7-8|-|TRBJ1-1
CASSRGGGLNTDPIF
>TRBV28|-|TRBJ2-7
CASSYPGVPGEQYF
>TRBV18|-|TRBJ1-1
CASSLREGRTEAFF
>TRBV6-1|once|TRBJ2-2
CASSEIGWGQGNTGELFF
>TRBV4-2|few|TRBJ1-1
CASSQAGMNTEAFF
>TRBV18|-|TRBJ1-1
CASSLGQDTEAFF
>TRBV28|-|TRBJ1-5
CASRPTSGGHQPQHF
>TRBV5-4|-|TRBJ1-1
CASSPPGGIGAFF
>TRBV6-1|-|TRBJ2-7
CASSDHTGGTYEQYF
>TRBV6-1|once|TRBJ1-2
CASGEGSPINYGYTF
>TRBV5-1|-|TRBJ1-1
CASSQGLGRSNTEAFF
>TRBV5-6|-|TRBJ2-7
CASSRWGQGVSYEQYF
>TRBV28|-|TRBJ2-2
CASSLWGGQGKTGELFF
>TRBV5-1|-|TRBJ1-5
CASSLTGVGQPQHF
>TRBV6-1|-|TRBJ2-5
CASRGGTGGTQYF
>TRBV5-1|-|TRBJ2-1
CASSTGQGPQFF
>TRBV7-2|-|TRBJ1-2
CASSFRRAQDYGYTF
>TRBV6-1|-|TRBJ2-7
CATDMGSYEQYF